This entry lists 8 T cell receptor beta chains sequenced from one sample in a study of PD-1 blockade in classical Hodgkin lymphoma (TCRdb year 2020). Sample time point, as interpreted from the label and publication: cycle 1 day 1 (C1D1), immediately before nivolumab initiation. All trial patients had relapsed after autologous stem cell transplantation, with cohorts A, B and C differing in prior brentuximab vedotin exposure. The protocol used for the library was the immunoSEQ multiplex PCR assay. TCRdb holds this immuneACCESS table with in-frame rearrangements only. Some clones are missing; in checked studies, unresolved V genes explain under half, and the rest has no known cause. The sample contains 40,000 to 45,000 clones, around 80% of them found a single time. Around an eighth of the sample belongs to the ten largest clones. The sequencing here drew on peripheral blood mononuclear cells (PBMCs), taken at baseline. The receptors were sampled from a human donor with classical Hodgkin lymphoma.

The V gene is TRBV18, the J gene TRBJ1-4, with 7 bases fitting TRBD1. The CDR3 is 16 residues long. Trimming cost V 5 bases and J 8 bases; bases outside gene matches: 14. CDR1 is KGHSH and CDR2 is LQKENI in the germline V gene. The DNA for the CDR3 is TGTGCCAGCTCATTGGGACAGACGGGGCTGCGGGAAAAACTGTTTTTT. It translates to CASSLGQTGLREKLFF.

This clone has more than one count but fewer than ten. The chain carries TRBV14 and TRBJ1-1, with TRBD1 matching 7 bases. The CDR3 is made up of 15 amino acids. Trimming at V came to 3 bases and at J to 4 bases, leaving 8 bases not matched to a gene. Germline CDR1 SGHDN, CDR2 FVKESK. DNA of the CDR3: TGTGCCAGCAGCCATTGGGCGACAGGGACCACTGAAGCTTTCTTT. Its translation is CASSHWATGTTEAFF.

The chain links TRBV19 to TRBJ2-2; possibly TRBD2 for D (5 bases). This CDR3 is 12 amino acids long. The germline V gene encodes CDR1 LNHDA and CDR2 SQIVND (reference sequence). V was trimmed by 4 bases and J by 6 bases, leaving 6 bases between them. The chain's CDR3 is CASSTRAGELFF. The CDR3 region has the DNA TGTGCCAGTAGTACGCGGGCCGGGGAGCTGTTTTTT.

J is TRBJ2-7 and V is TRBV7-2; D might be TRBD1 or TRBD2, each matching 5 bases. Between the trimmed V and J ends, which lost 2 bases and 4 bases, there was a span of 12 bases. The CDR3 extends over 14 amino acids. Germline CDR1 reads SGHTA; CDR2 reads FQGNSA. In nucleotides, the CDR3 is TGTGCCAGCAGCTTATACGGGACGCAGTACGAGCAGTACTTC. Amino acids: CASSLYGTQYEQYF. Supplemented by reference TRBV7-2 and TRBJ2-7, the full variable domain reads GAGVSQSPSNKVTEKGKDVELRCDPISGHTALYWYRQSLGQGLEFLIYFQGNSAPDKSGLPSDRFSAERTGGSVSTLTIQRTQQEDSAVYLCASSLYGTQYEQYFGPGTRLTVT.

The CDR3 reads CASSQRDSRQPQHF. The CDR3 region has the DNA TGTGCCAGCAGCCAACGGGACTCTAGACAGCCCCAGCATTTT. The chain carries TRBV6-5 and TRBJ1-5, with D possibly TRBD1 on 5 matching bases. V was clipped by 6 bases and J by 7 bases, with 16 bases between them. Germline V lookup: CDR1 MNHEY, CDR2 SVGAGI. This CDR3 contains 14 residues.

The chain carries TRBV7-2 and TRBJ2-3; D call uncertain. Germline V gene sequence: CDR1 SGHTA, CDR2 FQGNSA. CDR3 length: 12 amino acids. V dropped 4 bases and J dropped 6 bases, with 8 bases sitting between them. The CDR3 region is CASSSPRDTQYF. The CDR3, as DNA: TGTGCCAGCAGCTCCCCGCGTGATACGCAGTATTTT. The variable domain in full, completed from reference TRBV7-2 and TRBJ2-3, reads GAGVSQSPSNKVTEKGKDVELRCDPISGHTALYWYRQSLGQGLEFLIYFQGNSAPDKSGLPSDRFSAERTGGSVSTLTIQRTQQEDSAVYLCASSSPRDTQYFGPGTRLTVL.

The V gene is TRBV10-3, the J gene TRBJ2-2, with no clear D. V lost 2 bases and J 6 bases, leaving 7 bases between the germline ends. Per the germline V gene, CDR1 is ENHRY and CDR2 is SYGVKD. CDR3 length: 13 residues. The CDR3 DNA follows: TGTGCCATCAGTGAGGCCTCCCCCGGGGAGCTGTTTTTT. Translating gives CAISEASPGELFF.

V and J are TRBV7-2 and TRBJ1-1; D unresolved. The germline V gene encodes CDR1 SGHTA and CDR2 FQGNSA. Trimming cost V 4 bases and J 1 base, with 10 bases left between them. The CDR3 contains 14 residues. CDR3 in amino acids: CASSSGVGNTEAFF. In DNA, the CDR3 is TGTGCCAGCAGCTCGGGAGTGGGGAACACTGAAGCTTTCTTT.